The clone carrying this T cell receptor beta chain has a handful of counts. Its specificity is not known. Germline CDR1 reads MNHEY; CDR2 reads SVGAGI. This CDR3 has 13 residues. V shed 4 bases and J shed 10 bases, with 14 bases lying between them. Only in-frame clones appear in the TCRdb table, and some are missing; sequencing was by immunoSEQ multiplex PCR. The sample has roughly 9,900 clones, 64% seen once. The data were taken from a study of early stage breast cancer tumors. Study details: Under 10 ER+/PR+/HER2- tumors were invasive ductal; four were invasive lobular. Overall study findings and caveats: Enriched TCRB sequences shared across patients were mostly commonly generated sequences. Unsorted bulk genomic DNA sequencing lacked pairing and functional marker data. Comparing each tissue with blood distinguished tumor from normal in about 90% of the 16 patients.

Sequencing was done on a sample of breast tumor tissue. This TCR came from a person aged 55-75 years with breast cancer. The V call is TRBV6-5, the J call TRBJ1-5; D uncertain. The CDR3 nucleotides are TGTGCCAGCAGTTTAGCCCCCAATCGTCCCCAGCATTTT. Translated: CASSLAPNRPQHF.